This passage covers 13 T cell receptor beta chains from one sample sequenced in a study of OX40 agonist ivuxolimab in advanced cancers. Repertoires were generated with immunoSEQ multiplex PCR, while TCRdb's copy carries only in-frame clones and drops some. The data contain about 50,000 clones, 92% of them seen just once; the ten biggest clones take up approximately 6.8%. The input for sequencing was CD4+ or CD8+ T cells sorted from blood, taken in a trial of the OX40 agonist ivuxolimab. The receptors come from an adult with an advanced solid tumor such as melanoma, head and neck, liver or kidney cancer.

The chain joins TRBV7-9 to TRBJ1-1; D is ambiguous. Germline CDR1 is SEHNR and CDR2 is FQNEAQ (reference sequence). The CDR3 is 13 amino acids. With 5 bases removed from V and 3 bases from J, the gap between germline ends came to 10 bases. Written as DNA, the CDR3 is TGTGCCAGCAGCCAAGGGTGGGACACTGAAGCTTTCTTT. Protein sequence: CASSQGWDTEAFF.

This CDR3 is CASSTRQPPGNEKLFF. DNA of the CDR3: TGTGCCAGTAGTACCCGACAGCCGCCGGGGAATGAAAAACTGTTTTTT. J is TRBJ1-4 and V is TRBV19; D possibly corresponds to TRBD1 (5 bases). V dropped 4 bases and J dropped 5 bases, with 17 bases sitting between them. Germline V lookup: CDR1 LNHDA, CDR2 SQIVND (reference sequence). CDR3 length equals 16 residues.

The rearrangement joins TRBV5-4 to TRBJ1-3; D call uncertain. The length of the CDR3 is 15 residues. Germline values: CDR1 SGHNT, CDR2 YYREEE (reference sequence). V dropped 3 bases and J dropped 0 bases, with 10 bases sitting between them. In DNA, the CDR3 is TGTGCCAGCAGCTCCACAGTGAGCTCTGGAAACACCATATATTTT. This translates into CASSSTVSSGNTIYF.

The chain uses TRBV19 and TRBJ2-6, with D maybe TRBD2 (6 bases). Germline CDR1 reads LNHDA; CDR2 reads SQIVND (reference sequence). This CDR3 region has 20 residues. V lost 1 base and J lost 0, with 19 bases in between. CDR3 loop: CASSIVRGSPSRSGANVLTF. CDR3 nucleotides: TGTGCCAGTAGTATAGTGCGGGGTTCCCCCAGTCGCTCTGGGGCCAACGTCCTGACTTTC.

This chain links TRBV2 with TRBJ1-5; a weak D match, TRBD1 (5 bases). CDR1 is SNHLY and CDR2 is FYNNEI in the germline V gene. Trimming removed 3 bases from V and 2 bases from J, with 11 bases in between. The CDR3 is made up of 15 amino acids. The CDR3 DNA follows: TGTGCCAGCAGTGAGGCGCAGGGCGGCAATCAGCCCCAGCATTTT. Translated, it gives CASSEAQGGNQPQHF.

The rearrangement uses TRBV5-4 and TRBJ2-7, with 9 nucleotides matching TRBD1. The CDR3 runs to 15 residues. Germline CDR1 is SGHNT and CDR2 is YYREEE (reference sequence). The junction had 11 bases not matched to a gene; V was cut back by 6 bases and J by 4 bases. CDR3 DNA sequence: TGTGCCAGCACTCTCTTGGGACAGGGTGTATACGAGCAGTACTTC. Protein: CASTLLGQGVYEQYF.

The V and J genes are TRBV6-1 and TRBJ1-5; D is uncertain. The V end was cut by 1 base, the J end by 0 bases, with 7 bases between. This CDR3 region has 15 residues. Germline CDR1 reads MNHNS; CDR2 reads SASEGT. The CDR3, as DNA: TGTGCCAGCAGTGAAGGTCCCTATAGCAATCAGCCCCAGCATTTT. This gives the protein CASSEGPYSNQPQHF.

The chain has TRBV4-1 and TRBJ2-1; D gene uncertain. Trimming stripped 1 base from V and 9 bases from J, with 4 bases between. Germline CDR1 MGHRA, CDR2 YSYEKL. This CDR3 has 11 residues. Here the CDR3 reads CASSQGREQFF. CDR3 coding DNA: TGCGCCAGCAGCCAAGGGCGTGAGCAGTTCTTC.

The table lists this clone with a few counts. This chain connects TRBV6-1 to TRBJ2-7; no reliable D call. Germline V lookup: CDR1 MNHNS, CDR2 SASEGT. The ends were cut back, 1 base at V and 0 bases at J, with 10 bases in the middle. The CDR3 sequence is 15 residues long. CDR3 coding DNA: TGTGCCAGCAGTGAAGTCTGGGGAAGCTCCTACGAGCAGTACTTC. It codes for CASSEVWGSSYEQYF.

The chain carries TRBV4-1 and TRBJ2-6, with D uncertain. There are 14 residues in the CDR3. Trimming shortened V by 1 base and J by 4 bases, and 5 bases separated the two germline ends. The germline V gene encodes CDR1 MGHRA and CDR2 YSYEKL. This CDR3 reads CASSQVQGANVLTF. The DNA of the CDR3 is TGCGCCAGCAGCCAAGTTCAGGGGGCCAACGTCCTGACTTTC.

The V call is TRBV10-1, the J call TRBJ2-1, with a weak D call TRBD2 (5 bases). The germline CDR1 and CDR2 sequences are WNHNN and SYGVQD (reference sequence). Trimming left V 3 bases short and J 7 bases short, with 10 bases between. The CDR3 loop spans 13 amino acids. The CDR3 nucleotides are TGCGCCAGCAGTGACGGGGTCGAAAATGAGCAGTTCTTC. As protein: CASSDGVENEQFF.

The rearrangement uses TRBV12-5 and TRBJ1-4; no clear D. V was trimmed by 3 bases and J by 3 bases, leaving 14 bases between them. The CDR3 totals 16 residues. The V gene's germline CDR1 is LGHNT and CDR2 FRNRAP. Written as DNA, the CDR3 is TGTGCTAGTGGTTTCTTACTTCCCGGGTCTAATGAAAAACTGTTTTTT. Residues: CASGFLLPGSNEKLFF.

The chain recombines TRBV27 with TRBJ1-1; the D is unclear. V was pared by 6 bases and J by 0 bases, with 8 bases between. Germline CDR1 MNHEY, CDR2 SMNVEV (reference sequence). This CDR3 has 13 residues. CDR3 region: CASRIAMNTEAFF. CDR3 nucleotides: TGTGCCAGCAGAATAGCCATGAACACTGAAGCTTTCTTT.